This TCR beta chain was profiled in a study of T cell responses to AZD1222 COVID-19 vaccine. Study-wide results and caveats: A rise in Spike-specific TCR breadth and depth followed two AZD1222 doses.

The germline V and J ends were trimmed by 6 bases and 8 bases, with 13 bases remaining between them. This CDR3 contains 12 residues. Germline assignment: CDR1 LNHDA and CDR2 SQIVND (reference sequence). Sequencing used immunoSEQ multiplex PCR; TCRdb keeps in-frame clones, though not all of them. Counted here are over 130,000 clones, roughly 92% occurring once; the ten biggest clones make up 9.3%. As concerns this clone: As yet, its antigen is unknown.

Material: peripheral blood, obtained 28 days after the second AZD1222 dose. The TCR originated in an adult who received the AZD1222 COVID-19 vaccine. This chain joins TRBV19 and TRBJ1-1; D gene ambiguous. The CDR3 sequence: CASSPSAREAFF. In DNA, the CDR3 is TGTGCCAGTAGCCCCAGCGCGAGAGAAGCTTTCTTT.